This T cell receptor (beta chain) was sequenced during a study of CD8 T cells in Susac syndrome. Study conclusions and caveats: The study acknowledged a relatively small number of individuals in its TCR sequencing and HLA analysis.

The germline CDR1 and CDR2 sequences are SEHNR and FQNEAQ (reference sequence). The CDR3 consists of 17 residues. V gave up 5 bases and J gave up 0 bases, with 14 bases separating them. RNA, at 0.5 to 1 ug, was reverse transcribed with random hexamers. Each CDR3 protein is one row after TCRdb ran MiXCR on the immunoSEQ multiplex PCR reads. Seen here are some 260,000 distinct CDR3 sequences, over 85% observed once, and the top ten hold less than 0.075%. About this clonotype itself: Its antigen is currently unknown.

This clonotype originated in a human donor with multiple sclerosis. The sequenced sample consisted of CD4+ T cells from PBMCs. This chain joins TRBV7-9 and TRBJ2-6; D unresolved. CDR3 DNA: TGTGCCAGCAGCCCCGGACCGATTTCCTCTGGGGCCAACGTCCTGACTTTC. It encodes CASSPGPISSGANVLTF.